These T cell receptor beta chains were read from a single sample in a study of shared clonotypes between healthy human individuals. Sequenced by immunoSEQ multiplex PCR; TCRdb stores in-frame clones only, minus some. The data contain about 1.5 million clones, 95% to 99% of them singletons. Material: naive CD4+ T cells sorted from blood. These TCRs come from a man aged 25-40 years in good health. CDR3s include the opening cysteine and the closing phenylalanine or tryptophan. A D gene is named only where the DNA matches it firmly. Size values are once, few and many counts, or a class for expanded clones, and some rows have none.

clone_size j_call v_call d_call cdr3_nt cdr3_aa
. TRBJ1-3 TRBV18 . TGTGCCAGCTCACCTCCACGGGGCACCTCTGGAAACACCATATATTTT CASSPPRGTSGNTIYF
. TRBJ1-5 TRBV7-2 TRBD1 TGTGCCAGCAGCTACGATGGGACAGCTAGCAATCAGCCCCAGCATTTT CASSYDGTASNQPQHF
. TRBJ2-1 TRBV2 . TGTGCCAACAGTGTAGAGCTACCTTACAATGAGCAGTTCTTC CANSVELPYNEQFF
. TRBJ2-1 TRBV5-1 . TGCGCCAGCAGCCGGAACAATGAGCAGTTCTTC CASSRNNEQFF
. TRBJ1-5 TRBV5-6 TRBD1 TGTGCCAGCAGCTTGGAGGGCAGGGGGCCTCAGCCCCAGCATTTT CASSLEGRGPQPQHF
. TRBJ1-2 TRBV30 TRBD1 TGTGCCTGGAGTGTACATGGGACAGGCCATGGCTACACCTTC CAWSVHGTGHGYTF
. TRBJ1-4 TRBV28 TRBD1 TGTGCCAGCAGTTCCCCGACAGGGGGCGAAGGGGAAAAACTGTTTTTT CASSSPTGGEGEKLFF
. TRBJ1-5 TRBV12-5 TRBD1 TGTGCTAGTGGTTTGGGGCCCTGGACAGGGACAGGTCAGCCCCAGCATTTT CASGLGPWTGTGQPQHF
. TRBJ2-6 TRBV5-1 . TGCGCCAGCTCCTGGAGCTCTGGGGCCAACGTCCTGACTTTC CASSWSSGANVLTF
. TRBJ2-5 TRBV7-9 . TGTGCCAGCAAGATGGGGGAACAAGAGACCCAGTACTTC CASKMGEQETQYF
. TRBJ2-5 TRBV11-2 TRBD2 TGTGCCAGCAGCTCCAGGGTGGTAGCGGGAAAGTCAGCGACCCAGTACTTC CASSSRVVAGKSATQYF
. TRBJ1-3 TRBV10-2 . TGCGCCAGCAGACCTACAGTATCCGGAAACACCATATATTTT CASRPTVSGNTIYF
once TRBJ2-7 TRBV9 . TGTGCCAGCAGCGTAAGGCTAGCCCCATATTTGAGCGAGCAGTACTTC CASSVRLAPYLSEQYF
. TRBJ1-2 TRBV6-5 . TGTGCCAGCAGTTATTTACAGGCCCTCCCCTATGGCTACACCTTC CASSYLQALPYGYTF
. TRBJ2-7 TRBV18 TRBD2 TGTGCCAGCTCACCACCGAGGACTAGCGGGACCAGAACCTACGAGCAGTACTTC CASSPPRTSGTRTYEQYF
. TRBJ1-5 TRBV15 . TGTGCCACCAGCAGAGATAGGGTCTATAGCAATCAGCCCCAGCATTTT CATSRDRVYSNQPQHF
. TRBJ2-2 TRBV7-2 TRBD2 TGTGCCAGCAGCTTATTAGCGGGAGCCGGGGAGCTGTTTTTT CASSLLAGAGELFF
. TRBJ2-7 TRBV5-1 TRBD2 TGCGCCAGCAGCTTGATCCCAGCGGGAGGGCCCCCCTACGAGCAGTACTTC CASSLIPAGGPPYEQYF
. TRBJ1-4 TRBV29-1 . TGCAGCGTGGCGGGGGGGGACGATGAAAAACTGTTTTTT CSVAGGDDEKLFF
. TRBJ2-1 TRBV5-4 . TGTGCCAGCAGCTTGGAATTTAGGGTTGAGCAGTTCTTC CASSLEFRVEQFF
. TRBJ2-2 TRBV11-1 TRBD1 TGTGCCAGCAGCTTTAGGGACAGGGGTGTCACCGGGGAGCTGTTTTTT CASSFRDRGVTGELFF
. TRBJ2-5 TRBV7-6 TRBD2 TGTGCCAGCAGCTCGGAGTTGCGGGAGCGGAAGACCCAGTACTTC CASSSELRERKTQYF
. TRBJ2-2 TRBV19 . TGTGCCAGTAGCCCCTCCCCCGGGGAGCTGTTTTTT CASSPSPGELFF
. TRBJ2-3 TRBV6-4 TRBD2 TGTGCCAGCAGTGACTCAGCGGGAGCAGATACGCAGTATTTT CASSDSAGADTQYF
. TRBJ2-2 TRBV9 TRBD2 TGTGCCAGCAGCGTGGTCCCAAGACTAGCGGGAGGTCCCGGGGAGCTGTTTTTT CASSVVPRLAGGPGELFF
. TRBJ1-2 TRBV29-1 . TGCGGTGGGACGGCAACTAACTATGGCTACACCTTC CGGTATNYGYTF
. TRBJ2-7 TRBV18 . TGTGCCAGCTCACCCATCAAAAGGAGCTCCTACGAGCAGTACTTC CASSPIKRSSYEQYF
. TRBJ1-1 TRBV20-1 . TGCAGTGCTCCGGACGGTGTATTT CSAPDGVF
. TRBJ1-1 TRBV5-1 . TGCGCCAGCAGCTCTGGGAGCGAGGGCACTGAAGCTTTCTTT CASSSGSEGTEAFF
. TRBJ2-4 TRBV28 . TGTGCCAGCAGTTTGTTGGGGGGGCCCAAAAACATTCAGTACTTC CASSLLGGPKNIQYF
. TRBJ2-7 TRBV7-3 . TGTGCCAGCAGCGTCGGCCGCTCTGGCGAGCAGTACTTC CASSVGRSGEQYF
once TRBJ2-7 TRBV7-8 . TGTGCCAGCAGCTTAGGTCTTGCCAGCCAGTACTTC CASSLGLASQYF
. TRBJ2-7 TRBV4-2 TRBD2 TGTGCCAGCAGCCGGAGCAGCGGGAGGGACTCCTACGAGCAGTACTTC CASSRSSGRDSYEQYF
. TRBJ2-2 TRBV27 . TGTGCCAGCAGTTTATCCGTGACACTTTATCAGAACACCGGGGAGCTGTTTTTT CASSLSVTLYQNTGELFF
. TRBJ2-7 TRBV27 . TGTGCCAGCATGTTACAGGCGCCCTCGAGCTCCTACGAGCAGTACTTC CASMLQAPSSSYEQYF
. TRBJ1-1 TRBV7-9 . TGTGCCAGCAGCCCCATTTATCCGGGCTTGAACACTGAAGCTTTCTTT CASSPIYPGLNTEAFF
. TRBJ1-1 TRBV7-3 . TGTGCCGCTTTAGTTGGGTGGACTGAAGCTTTCTTT CAALVGWTEAFF
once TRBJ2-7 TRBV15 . TGTGCCACCAGCAGCGGTACCGGGGGGCCCAGGACCCGCTCCGAGCAGTACTTC CATSSGTGGPRTRSEQYF
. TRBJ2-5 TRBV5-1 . TGCGCCAGCAGCTTGGGGGCGGGTCAAGAGACCCAGTACTTC CASSLGAGQETQYF
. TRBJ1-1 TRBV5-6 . TGTGCCAGCAGCGCGGGGACCGATGAAGCTTTCTTT CASSAGTDEAFF